The 6 T cell receptor beta chains given below trace back to one sample, sequenced in a study of blood T cell repertoires in COVID-19. The assay was immunoSEQ multiplex PCR, and TCRdb's table has in-frame clones only and misses some. Seen here are 150,000 to 200,000 clones, around 83% observed once, and the top ten hold more than 1.5%. The source material was peripheral blood. The receptors originated from a human donor in a cohort sampled during active COVID-19.

This chain links TRBV27 with TRBJ2-7, with TRBD1 as a possible D gene (6 bases). Germline loops: CDR1 MNHEY, CDR2 SMNVEV (reference sequence). V was trimmed by 5 bases and J by 4 bases, leaving 9 bases between them. The CDR3 covers 12 residues. CDR3 residues: CASSDQGYEQYF. The CDR3 region has the DNA TGTGCCAGCAGTGATCAGGGGTACGAGCAGTACTTC.

This clone was observed a handful of times. V and J are TRBV4-1 and TRBJ1-2; tentatively, D is TRBD1 (5 bases). V was cut by 4 bases and J by 6 bases, with 15 bases left in between. Germline V CDR1 and CDR2: MGHRA, YSYEKL. The CDR3 runs to 14 residues. The CDR3 DNA reads TGCGCCAGCAGCCTCGGAGGGCTAGGGGATGGCTACACCTTC. Translation gives CASSLGGLGDGYTF.

This clone showed up just a few times. The V and J genes are TRBV7-9 and TRBJ2-7, with 9 bases lining up with TRBD2. Germline V gene lookup returns CDR1 SEHNR and CDR2 FQNEAQ (reference sequence). V was clipped by 5 bases and J by 2 bases; unmatched bases: 7. The CDR3 consists of 15 residues. The CDR3 DNA reads as TGTGCCAGCAGCCCCCGGACTAGCGCCCCCTACGAGCAGTACTTC. It codes for CASSPRTSAPYEQYF. Full variable domain (rest looked up from reference TRBV7-9 and TRBJ2-7): DTGVSQNPRHKITKRGQNVTFRCDPISEHNRLYWYRQTLGQGPEFLTYFQNEAQLEKSRLLSDRFSAERPKGSFSTLEIQRTEQGDSAMYLCASSPRTSAPYEQYFGPGTRLTVT.

The rearrangement links TRBV6-1 to TRBJ1-5; TRBD1 is a possible D gene (5 bases). The CDR3 length is 12 residues. V lost 2 bases to trimming and J lost 6 bases, with 5 bases between them. CDR1 and CDR2 (germline): MNHNS, SASEGT. The CDR3 sequence: CASSERGQPQHF. CDR3 bases: TGTGCCAGCAGTGAAAGGGGTCAGCCCCAGCATTTT.

The chain joins TRBV28 to TRBJ1-1; D call uncertain. The CDR3 runs 11 residues. In germline, CDR1 is MDHEN, CDR2 SYDVKM. Deletions cut 5 bases from V and 11 bases from J, with 12 bases between. The CDR3 loop is CASSVDIWAFF. The DNA for the CDR3 is TGTGCCAGCAGTGTAGACATTTGGGCTTTCTTT.

The CDR3 region is CASSTRAEPAKNIQYF. The DNA for the CDR3 is TGTGCCAGCAGTACGAGGGCCGAACCAGCCAAAAACATTCAGTACTTC. The chain carries TRBV27 and TRBJ2-4; possibly TRBD2 for D (5 bases). This CDR3 has 16 amino acids. V shed 5 bases and J shed 0 bases, with 14 bases lying between them. Per germline, CDR1 MNHEY and CDR2 SMNVEV (reference sequence).